This T cell receptor beta chain was recorded in a study of siplizumab effects on memory and regulatory T cells. Findings of the study overall: Fewer alloreactive sequences mapped to unstimulated CD4+ memory cells under siplizumab.

Sequencing used immunoSEQ multiplex PCR; TCRdb keeps in-frame clones, though not all of them. The profile shows some 110,000 clones, approximately 94% of them singletons. The CDR3 covers 15 residues. V lost 1 base, J lost 1 base, and 9 bases lay in between. Germline V gene data show CDR1 as KGHSH and CDR2 as LQKENI. A note on this clone: Its matching antigen is unknown.

This TCR was sampled from a human donor in good health. V gene TRBV18 combines with J gene TRBJ2-3; no clear D. The specimen was non-Treg CD4+ T cells sorted from blood. CDR3 region: CASSPRSQGTDTQYF. In DNA, the CDR3 is TGTGCCAGCTCACCACGAAGTCAGGGCACAGATACGCAGTATTTT.